This is a list of T cell receptor beta chains from one sample in a study of blood T cell repertoires in COVID-19. Profiling relied on immunoSEQ multiplex PCR, and the TCRdb table lists in-frame clones only, not all of them. The table has 150,000 to 160,000 clones, 75% to 90% seen once; the top ten hold around 14%. The sequenced sample consisted of peripheral blood. These receptors came from a woman between 40 and 55 years old with acute or convalescent COVID-19. The CDR3 runs from the conserved cysteine through the conserved F or W. The D gene is left open where the match is weak. Clone size is not always given. Where it is, it says once, few, many or a class for expanded clones.

TRBJ2-7 | TRBV11-3 | NA | NA | TGTGCCAGCAGCTTAGAGGAGGGCCCCTACGAGCAGTACTTC | CASSLEEGPYEQYF
TRBJ2-1 | TRBV7-9 | once | TRBD2 | TGTGCCAGCAGCTTAGATGCGGGGGGGAATGAGCAGTTCTTC | CASSLDAGGNEQFF
TRBJ2-5 | TRBV29-1 | NA | TRBD2 | TGCAGCGTTGATAGTAGGCAGATAGGGACTAGCGGGAGAGGCGAGACCCAGTACTTC | CSVDSRQIGTSGRGETQYF
TRBJ2-1 | TRBV19 | NA | NA | TGTACCAGTAGTCGAATGCACAGGCTGAGCTCCTACAATGAGCAGTTCTTC | CTSSRMHRLSSYNEQFF
TRBJ2-3 | TRBV30 | NA | TRBD2 | TGTGCCTGGGGTGGGAGCGGGGGTAGCACAGATACGCAGTATTTT | CAWGGSGGSTDTQYF
TRBJ2-5 | TRBV27 | once | NA | TGTGCCAGCAGCCAACTGAGACCGGGTCTAAGGTGGACCCAGTACTTC | CASSQLRPGLRWTQYF
TRBJ2-3 | TRBV7-8 | NA | TRBD2 | TGTGCCAGCAGCTACTCACTAGCGGGAGGAACAGATACGCAGTATTTT | CASSYSLAGGTDTQYF
TRBJ1-6 | TRBV29-1 | NA | NA | TGCAGCGTTGCGACCAACCGGGATTCACCCCTCCACTTT | CSVATNRDSPLHF
TRBJ1-1 | TRBV28 | NA | NA | TGTGCCAGCACGGTAGGGGGCACTGAAGCTTTCTTT | CASTVGGTEAFF
TRBJ2-1 | TRBV5-1 | NA | TRBD1 | TGCGCCAGCAGCTTAGGGGACAGGGGGCGGTACGATGAGCAGTTCTTC | CASSLGDRGRYDEQFF
TRBJ1-6 | TRBV6-1 | NA | TRBD1 | TGTGCCAGCAGTGAATTACCAGGGGGGTCCTATAATTCACCCCTCCACTTT | CASSELPGGSYNSPLHF
TRBJ2-7 | TRBV5-4 | once | NA | TGTGCCAGCAGCTTGCAGGGTCCCGGCTCCTACGAGCAGTACTTC | CASSLQGPGSYEQYF
TRBJ2-1 | TRBV27 | NA | NA | TGTGCCAGCAGCCCGACAAAGGGGGTTGTGGTGAGCTCCTACAATGAGCAGTTCTTC | CASSPTKGVVVSSYNEQFF
TRBJ2-1 | TRBV5-1 | NA | TRBD1 | TGCGCCAGCAGCTTGGGGGACCAGGGGGTCGATGAGCAGTTCTTC | CASSLGDQGVDEQFF
TRBJ2-1 | TRBV19 | NA | TRBD2 | TGTGCCAGCGGACTAGCGGGCTTCTCCTACAATGAGCAGTTCTTC | CASGLAGFSYNEQFF
TRBJ2-1 | TRBV11-2 | NA | TRBD2 | TGTGCCAGCAGCTTAGCGGGGGGAAGTAACAATGAGCAGTTCTTC | CASSLAGGSNNEQFF
TRBJ1-4 | TRBV15 | NA | TRBD1 | TGTGCCACCAGCAGAGGACAGGGCGATAATGAAAAACTGTTTTTT | CATSRGQGDNEKLFF
TRBJ1-2 | TRBV3-1/TRBV3-2 | NA | NA | TGTGCCAGCAGCCAAGATCCATATACCGGTTATGGCTACACCTTC | CASSQDPYTGYGYTF
TRBJ1-5 | TRBV5-8 | NA | NA | TGTGCCAGCAGCTTGGGTCTTAGTCGCAATCAGCCCCAGCATTTT | CASSLGLSRNQPQHF
TRBJ2-5 | TRBV6-5 | NA | TRBD1 | TGTGCCAGCAGTACGGACAGGGCCTTAGGGGAGACCCAGTACTTC | CASSTDRALGETQYF
TRBJ2-3 | TRBV7-6 | NA | TRBD2 | TGTGCCAGCAGCTCACATACTAGCGGGAGCACAGATACGCAGTATTTT | CASSSHTSGSTDTQYF
TRBJ2-1 | TRBV5-6 | NA | NA | TGTGCCAGCCTAACAGGTTACTCTCGGGGGGAGCAGTTCTTC | CASLTGYSRGEQFF
TRBJ1-5 | TRBV9 | few | NA | TGTGCCAGCAGCGATAGTAATAGCAATCAGCCCCAGCATTTT | CASSDSNSNQPQHF
TRBJ2-2 | TRBV18 | NA | NA | TGTGCCAGCTCACCATTAGTTCTGTCGAACACCGGGGAGCTGTTTTTT | CASSPLVLSNTGELFF
TRBJ2-7 | TRBV29-1 | NA | TRBD2 | TGCAGCGTTGAATCTCAGACTAGCGGTGGAGGCGAGCAGTACTTC | CSVESQTSGGGEQYF
TRBJ2-4 | TRBV19 | NA | NA | TGTGCCAGTAGTTGGGCTCAGGCCAAAAACATTCAGTACTTC | CASSWAQAKNIQYF
TRBJ2-3 | TRBV5-1 | NA | NA | TGCGCCAGCAGCTTGGTAGCACCTACGGGAGCAGATACGCAGTATTTT | CASSLVAPTGADTQYF
TRBJ2-6 | TRBV27 | NA | TRBD1 | TGTGCCAGCAGTGCCCACCGACAGGGAACCCAATTTGGGGCCAACGTCCTGACTTTC | CASSAHRQGTQFGANVLTF
TRBJ2-4 | TRBV27 | NA | NA | TGTGCCAGCAGTCTCTCTGCCAAAAACATTCAGTACTTC | CASSLSAKNIQYF